Ten or more counts support the clone carrying this TCR beta chain. The antigen is undetermined. Data came from immunoSEQ multiplex PCR; TCRdb stores just in-frame clones and leaves some out. The sample has around 57,000 clones, none seen only once. The record originates from a study of T cell clonality in common variable immunodeficiency. Whole-study results and caveats: Fewer TCRbeta clones were shared among CVID subjects than controls.

The sequenced sample consisted of peripheral blood mononuclear cells. This sequence originates from a person aged 18-70 years in good health.

Partial CDR3 DNA: TGTGCCAGCAGCGGGACAGTGGGAAAGAACACTGAA. Protein product: CASSGTVGKNTE. The CDR3 in full is CASSGTVGKNTEAFF. This chain links TRBV13 with TRBJ1-1; 7 bases fit TRBD1. The missing CDR3 end, 3 residues past where the read stops, is filled in from the germline J gene. The CDR3 spans 15 residues. The V and J ends lost 5 bases and 1 base, in that order; junction bases with no gene match: 7. Germline lookup yields CDR1 PRHDT and CDR2 FYEKMQ (reference sequence).